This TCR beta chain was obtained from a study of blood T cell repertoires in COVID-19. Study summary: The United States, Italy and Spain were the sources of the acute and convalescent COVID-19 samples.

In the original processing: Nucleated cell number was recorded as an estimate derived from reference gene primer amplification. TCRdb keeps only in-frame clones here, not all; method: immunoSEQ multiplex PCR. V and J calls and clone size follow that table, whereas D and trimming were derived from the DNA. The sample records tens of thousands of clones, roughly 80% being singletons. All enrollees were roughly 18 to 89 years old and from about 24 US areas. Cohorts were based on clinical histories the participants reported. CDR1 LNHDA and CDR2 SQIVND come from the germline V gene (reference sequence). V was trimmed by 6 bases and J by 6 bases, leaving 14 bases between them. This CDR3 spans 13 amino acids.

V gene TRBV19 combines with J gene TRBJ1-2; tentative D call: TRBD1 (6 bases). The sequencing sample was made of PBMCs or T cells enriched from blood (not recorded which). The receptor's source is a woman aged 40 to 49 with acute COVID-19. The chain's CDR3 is CASSGTSENGYTF. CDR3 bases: TGTGCCAGTAGCGGGACATCAGAAAATGGCTACACCTTC. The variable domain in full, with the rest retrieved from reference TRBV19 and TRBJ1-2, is DGGITQSPKYLFRKEGQNVTLSCEQNLNHDAMYWYRQDPGQGLRLIYYSQIVNDFQKGDIAEGYSVSREKKESFPLTVTSAQKNPTAFYLCASSGTSENGYTFGSGTRLTVV.